One sample yielded the 18 T cell receptor beta chains listed below, sequenced in a study of somatic mutations in cytotoxic T cells in rheumatoid arthritis. The protocol was immunoSEQ multiplex PCR, while the TCRdb copy is restricted to in-frame clones and leaves out a portion. The table shows about 15,000 clones, with approximately 77% occurring only once. Sequenced input: CD8+ T cells sorted from blood. These receptors were obtained from an adult with rheumatoid arthritis.

The rearrangement links TRBV2 to TRBJ2-1; 8 positions match TRBD2. This CDR3 spans 19 amino acids. The junction had 17 bases not matched to a gene; V was cut back by 3 bases and J by 4 bases. The germline V gene has CDR1 SNHLY and CDR2 FYNNEI. The CDR3 DNA reads TGTGCCAGCAGTGATTTCCTTACCTCGACTAGCGCAAAATACAATGAGCAGTTCTTC. This gives the protein CASSDFLTSTSAKYNEQFF.

This clone has more than one count but fewer than ten. This chain links TRBV7-9 with TRBJ1-2; D gene unclear. Germline CDR1 and CDR2: SEHNR and FQNEAQ (reference sequence). This CDR3 region has 15 residues. V dropped 1 base and J dropped 5 bases, with 14 bases sitting between them. Here the CDR3 DNA reads TGTGCCAGCAGCTTAGAGTATGGGGTTCTATATGGCTACACCTTC. Residues: CASSLEYGVLYGYTF. The full variable domain, with the rest looked up from reference TRBV7-9 and TRBJ1-2, is DTGVSQNPRHKITKRGQNVTFRCDPISEHNRLYWYRQTLGQGPEFLTYFQNEAQLEKSRLLSDRFSAERPKGSFSTLEIQRTEQGDSAMYLCASSLEYGVLYGYTFGSGTRLTVV.

This clone was picked up one time. In nucleotides, the CDR3 is TGTGCCAGCAGCTCCCGCGGGAACACTGAAGCTTTCTTT. The encoded protein is CASSSRGNTEAFF. The chain has TRBV7-2 and TRBJ1-1; D is unresolved. Between the trimmed V and J ends, which lost 4 bases and 1 base, there was a span of 7 bases. The germline gives CDR1 SGHTA, CDR2 FQGNSA. The CDR3 is made up of 13 amino acids.

This clone was seen a handful of times. This chain connects TRBV30 to TRBJ1-2, with no clear D. This CDR3 is built from 11 residues. The V end lost 7 bases, the J end lost 4 bases, and 10 bases lay between the germline ends. Per germline, CDR1 GTSNPN and CDR2 SVGIG (reference sequence). CDR3 DNA: TGTGCCTCGCCGCAGCCCTATGGCTACACCTTC. Protein product: CASPQPYGYTF. The entire variable domain, with the rest obtained from reference TRBV30 and TRBJ1-2, is as follows: SQTIHQWPATLVQPVGSPLSLECTVEGTSNPNLYWYRQAAGRGLQLLFYSVGIGQISSEVPQNLSASRPQDRQFILSSKKLLLSDSGFYLCASPQPYGYTFGSGTRLTVV.

The table lists this clone with a few counts. The chain couples TRBV2 to TRBJ2-1; no clear D gene. Germline assignment: CDR1 SNHLY and CDR2 FYNNEI. The CDR3 has 11 amino acids. Trimming shortened V by 8 bases and J by 6 bases, and 8 bases separated the two germline ends. The CDR3 DNA reads TGTGCCAGCGTTGCAGTCAATGAGCAGTTCTTC. This encodes CASVAVNEQFF.

The rearrangement links TRBV28 to TRBJ2-5; D not certain. The CDR3 runs 14 residues. Germline-derived CDR1 and CDR2 are MDHEN and SYDVKM. V was clipped by 2 bases and J by 0 bases, with 7 bases between them. The CDR3 sequence is CASSLLNNQETQYF. The DNA for the CDR3 is TGTGCCAGCAGTTTACTAAACAACCAAGAGACCCAGTACTTC.

V gene TRBV19 combines with J gene TRBJ2-7; 8 nucleotides align to TRBD2. The V gene end was trimmed by 4 bases and the J gene end by 0 bases; junction bases not matched to a gene: 8. Germline V gene sequence: CDR1 LNHDA, CDR2 SQIVND (reference sequence). The CDR3 has 16 amino acids. CDR3 amino acids: CASSSDASGFSYEQYF. The CDR3 DNA reads as TGTGCCAGTAGTAGCGACGCTAGCGGGTTCTCCTACGAGCAGTACTTC.

The J gene is TRBJ1-1, the V gene TRBV30, with 8 nucleotides matching TRBD1. Germline V gives CDR1 GTSNPN, CDR2 SVGIG (reference sequence). V gave up 6 bases and J gave up 2 bases; unmatched junction bases: 20. CDR3 length: 18 residues. The CDR3 region is CACAHFRDRILVNTEAFF. The CDR3 DNA reads as TGTGCCTGCGCACACTTTCGGGACAGGATTTTAGTAAACACTGAAGCTTTCTTT.

The gene calls are TRBV7-2 and TRBJ2-1; D tentatively reads TRBD1 or TRBD2 (5 bases each). With 6 bases removed from V and 6 bases from J, the gap between germline ends came to 12 bases. This CDR3 has 13 amino acids. Germline V gives CDR1 SGHTA, CDR2 FQGNSA. The CDR3 is CASRDLGVNEQFF. CDR3 sequence (DNA): TGTGCCAGCAGGGATCTGGGGGTCAATGAGCAGTTCTTC.

The chain carries TRBV7-2 and TRBJ1-2; unclear D gene. Trimming took off 5 bases at V and 5 bases at J, with 9 bases between the two ends. The CDR3 is 12 amino acids. CDR1 is SGHTA and CDR2 is FQGNSA in the germline V gene. CDR3 region: CASSKMGYGYTF. CDR3 bases: TGTGCCAGCAGCAAGATGGGGTATGGCTACACCTTC.

This clone was recorded once. This chain connects TRBV9 to TRBJ2-1; 7 nucleotides match TRBD2. This CDR3 is 16 amino acids long. Germline V gene data show CDR1 as SGDLS and CDR2 as YYNGEE. V was clipped by 2 bases and J by 6 bases; unmatched bases: 11. CDR3 residues: CASSVTGVAGGNEQFF. CDR3 nucleotide sequence: TGTGCCAGCAGCGTTACCGGAGTAGCGGGCGGCAATGAGCAGTTCTTC.

This clone was found a few times. The rearrangement links TRBV2 to TRBJ1-2; the match to TRBD1 covers 8 bases. The ends lost 10 bases at V and 7 bases at J; junction bases unmatched: 11. This CDR3 has 13 residues. In germline, CDR1 is SNHLY, CDR2 FYNNEI. The CDR3 sequence: CANTRGQESGYTF. DNA for the CDR3: TGTGCCAACACGAGGGGACAGGAGAGTGGCTACACCTTC.

V and J are TRBV7-9 and TRBJ2-5; possible D gene TRBD1, 5 bases. The germline gives CDR1 SEHNR, CDR2 FQNEAQ (reference sequence). This CDR3 spans 14 amino acids. Trimming pared 2 bases from V and 2 bases from J, leaving 9 bases between. Here the CDR3 reads CASSLTQGQETQYF. The CDR3 DNA is TGTGCCAGCAGCTTAACTCAGGGACAAGAGACCCAGTACTTC. The full variable domain, its missing parts supplied by reference TRBV7-9 and TRBJ2-5, is DTGVSQNPRHKITKRGQNVTFRCDPISEHNRLYWYRQTLGQGPEFLTYFQNEAQLEKSRLLSDRFSAERPKGSFSTLEIQRTEQGDSAMYLCASSLTQGQETQYFGPGTRLLVL.

The chain recombines TRBV9 with TRBJ2-2; D not resolved. Trimming took 0 bases from V and 6 from J, leaving 12 bases between them. Germline V CDR1 and CDR2: SGDLS, YYNGEE. CDR3 size: 15 residues. The CDR3 loop reads CASSVGSTAPGELFF. The DNA of the CDR3 is TGTGCCAGCAGCGTAGGAAGCACGGCCCCCGGGGAGCTGTTTTTT.

This clone is a singleton in its sample. This sequence joins TRBV29-1 and TRBJ2-7; TRBD1 or TRBD2 may be the D gene (6 bases each). V gave up 5 bases and J gave up 4 bases, with 21 bases separating them. The CDR3 totals 15 residues. CDR1 is SQVTM and CDR2 is ANQGSEA in the germline V gene. CDR3 protein: CSVFGGRAGSYEQYF. The CDR3, as DNA: TGCAGCGTTTTTGGGGGGCGAGCGGGTTCTTACGAGCAGTACTTC.

CDR3 loop: CASSAQGASEQYF. CDR3 DNA: TGTGCCAGCAGCGCTCAGGGGGCGAGTGAGCAGTACTTC. This chain links TRBV9 with TRBJ2-7; TRBD1 matches at 8 bases. With V trimmed by 3 bases and J by 7 bases, 6 bases remained unmatched. CDR1 and CDR2 from the germline V gene are SGDLS and YYNGEE. CDR3 length equals 13 residues.

V is TRBV9 and J is TRBJ2-1; D may be TRBD2 (5 bases). CDR1 is SGDLS and CDR2 is YYNGEE in the germline V gene. This CDR3 has 16 residues. V dropped 1 base and J dropped 5 bases, with 16 bases sitting between them. The CDR3 DNA sequence: TGTGCCAGCAGCGTATCAGGCCGGGGTCCCAACAATGAGCAGTTCTTC. This sequence encodes CASSVSGRGPNNEQFF.

The sample holds a few counts of this clone. This chain joins TRBV11-2 and TRBJ1-1; a possible D gene is TRBD1 (6 bases). The CDR3 runs 13 residues. Germline V gives CDR1 SGHAT, CDR2 FQNNGV. Deletions cut 1 base from V and 6 bases from J, with 9 bases between. In DNA, the CDR3 is TGTGCCAGCAGCTTAGGGGGGGGCTCTGAAGCTTTCTTT. It is translated as CASSLGGGSEAFF. Looking up the rest from reference TRBV11-2 and TRBJ1-1 gives the full variable domain: EAGVAQSPRYKIIEKRQSVAFWCNPISGHATLYWYQQILGQGPKLLIQFQNNGVVDDSQLPKDRFSAERLKGVDSTLKIQPAKLEDSAVYLCASSLGGGSEAFFGQGTRLTVV.